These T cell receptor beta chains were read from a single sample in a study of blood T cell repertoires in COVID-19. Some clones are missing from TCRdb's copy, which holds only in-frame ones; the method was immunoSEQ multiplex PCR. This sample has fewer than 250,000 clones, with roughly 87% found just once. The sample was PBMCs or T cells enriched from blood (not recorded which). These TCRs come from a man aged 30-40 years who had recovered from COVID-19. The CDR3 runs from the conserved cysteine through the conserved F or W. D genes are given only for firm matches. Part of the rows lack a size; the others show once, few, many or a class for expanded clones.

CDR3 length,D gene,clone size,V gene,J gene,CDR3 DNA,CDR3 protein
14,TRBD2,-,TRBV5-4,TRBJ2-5,TGTGCCAGCAGCCTATCGGGGGGACAAGAGACCCAGTACTTC,CASSLSGGQETQYF
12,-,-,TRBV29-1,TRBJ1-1,TGCAGCGTTGTGTTCCAGAACACTGAAGCTTTCTTT,CSVVFQNTEAFF
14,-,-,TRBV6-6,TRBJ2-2,TGTGCCAGCAGCCAACACCTTAACACCGGGGAGCTGTTTTTT,CASSQHLNTGELFF
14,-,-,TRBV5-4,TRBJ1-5,TGTGCCAGCAGCTCCTCGGGTGCCGGGGGGCCCCAGCATTTT,CASSSSGAGGPQHF
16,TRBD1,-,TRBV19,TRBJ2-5,TGTGCCAGTAGCAGCCGGGACAGGGTCTGGGGAGAGACCCAGTACTTC,CASSSRDRVWGETQYF
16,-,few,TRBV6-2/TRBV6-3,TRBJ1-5,TGTGCCAGCACCCCTGGGCCAGGGATGAACAATCAGCCCCAGCATTTT,CASTPGPGMNNQPQHF
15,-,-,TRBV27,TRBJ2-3,TGTGCCAGCAGTTTGTCACAGAAACTCACAGATACGCAGTATTTT,CASSLSQKLTDTQYF
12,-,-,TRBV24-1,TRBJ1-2,TGTGCCACCAGTGATGGGAGGGATGGCTACACCTTC,CATSDGRDGYTF
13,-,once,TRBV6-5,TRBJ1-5,TGTGCCAGCAGTTACAGTAGCGGTCAGCCCCAGCATTTT,CASSYSSGQPQHF
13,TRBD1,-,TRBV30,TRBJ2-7,TGTGCCTGGGAAGACAGGGACTCCTACGAGCAGTACTTC,CAWEDRDSYEQYF
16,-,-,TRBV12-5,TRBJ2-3,TGTGCTAGTGGGACCGGAGGGGCCCGTAGCACAGATACGCAGTATTTT,CASGTGGARSTDTQYF
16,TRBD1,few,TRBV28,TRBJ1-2,TGTGCCAGCAGCTCGTTACAGGGGGCTTCGCCTTTCGGCTACACCTTC,CASSSLQGASPFGYTF
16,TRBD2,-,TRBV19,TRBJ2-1,TGTGCCAGTAGTATAGGGGGGGGTCTCCGGGCCGATGAGCAGTTCTTC,CASSIGGGLRADEQFF
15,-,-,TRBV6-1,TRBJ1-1,TGTGCCAGCAGTGAGTGGCAGAACATGAACACTGAAGCTTTCTTT,CASSEWQNMNTEAFF
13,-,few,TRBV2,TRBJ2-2,TGTGCCAGCAGTGAAGCGCTCGGGGGGGAGCTGTTTTTT,CASSEALGGELFF
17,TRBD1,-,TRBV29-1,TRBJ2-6,TGCAGCGTTGAAATATGGGACAGGAGGGTTGGGGCCAACGTCCTGACTTTC,CSVEIWDRRVGANVLTF
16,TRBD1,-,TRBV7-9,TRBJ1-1,TGTGCCAGCAGCCCCAGCTTTCAGGGGGCTTTCACTGAAGCTTTCTTT,CASSPSFQGAFTEAFF
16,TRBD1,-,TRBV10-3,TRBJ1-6,TGTGCCATCAGGGCGAACCGGGACAGAGATAATTCACCCCTCCACTTT,CAIRANRDRDNSPLHF
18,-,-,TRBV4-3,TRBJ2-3,TGCGCCAGCAGCCAAGAGCAGGGGGGACATACTAGCACAGATACGCAGTATTTT,CASSQEQGGHTSTDTQYF
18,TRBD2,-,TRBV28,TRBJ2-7,TGTGCCAGCAGTTTTACCCTTACCCTAGCGGGCAGCTCCTACGAGCAGTACTTC,CASSFTLTLAGSSYEQYF
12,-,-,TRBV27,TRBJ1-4,TGTGCCAGCAGTTCAGGGTATGAAAAACTGTTTTTT,CASSSGYEKLFF
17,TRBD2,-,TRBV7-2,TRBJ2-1,TGTGCCAGCAGCCCCTCGGTCGGGACTAGCGTTTACAATGAGCAGTTCTTC,CASSPSVGTSVYNEQFF
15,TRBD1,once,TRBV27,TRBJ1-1,TGTGCCAGCAGTTCCCAATACAGGGGGTTTTCTGAAGCTTTCTTT,CASSSQYRGFSEAFF
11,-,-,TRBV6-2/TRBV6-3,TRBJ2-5,TGTGCCAGCAGTTTCAGGGTTTCCCAGTACTTC,CASSFRVSQYF
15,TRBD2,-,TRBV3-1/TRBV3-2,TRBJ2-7,TGTGCCAGCAGTCCGGGACTAGCGCCAAACTACGAGCAGTACTTC,CASSPGLAPNYEQYF
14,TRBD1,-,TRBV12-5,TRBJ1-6,TGTGCTAGTGGTCAGACAGGGTTAGAATCACCCCTCCACTTT,CASGQTGLESPLHF
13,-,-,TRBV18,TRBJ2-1,TGTGCCAGCTCACCCCTAAGGGGCGGCGAGCAGTTCTTC,CASSPLRGGEQFF
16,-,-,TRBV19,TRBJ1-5,TGTGCCAGTAGTGGGAGAGACAGGATTAGCAATCAGCCCCAGCATTTT,CASSGRDRISNQPQHF
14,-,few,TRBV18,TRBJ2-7,TGTGCCAGCTCACCACCGGCGACAGAGTACGAGCAGTACTTC,CASSPPATEYEQYF
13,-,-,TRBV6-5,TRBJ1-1,TGTGCCAGCAGTTTGACGGGGAACACTGAAGCTTTCTTT,CASSLTGNTEAFF
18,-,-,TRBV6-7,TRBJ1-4,TGTGCCAGCAGTTACACTGAGGGTCCCCCAGCAACTAATGAAAAACTGTTTTTT,CASSYTEGPPATNEKLFF
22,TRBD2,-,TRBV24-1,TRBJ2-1,TGTGCCACCAGTGATTTGCTAGCTAGCCAGGGACTAGCGGGGGGGCCGGGTAATGAGCAGTTCTTC,CATSDLLASQGLAGGPGNEQFF
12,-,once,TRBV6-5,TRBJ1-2,TGTGCCAGCGCTCCTAGGGGTAGGGGCTACACCTTC,CASAPRGRGYTF
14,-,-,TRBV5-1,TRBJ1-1,TGCGCCAGCAGCTTCGGAGGGTTGGGCACTGAAGCTTTCTTT,CASSFGGLGTEAFF
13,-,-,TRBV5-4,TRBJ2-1,TGTGCCAGCAGCTTGGGTGCCGGGGTTGAGCAGTTCTTC,CASSLGAGVEQFF
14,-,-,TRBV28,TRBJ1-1,TGTGCCAGCAGCCTCCGCGGGGTGAACACTGAAGCTTTCTTT,CASSLRGVNTEAFF
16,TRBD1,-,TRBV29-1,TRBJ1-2,TGCAGCGTTGAAGATGGTAGGCAGGGGGCGCGGCGAGGCTACACCTTC,CSVEDGRQGARRGYTF